One and the same sample provided the 13 T cell receptor beta chains below, sequenced in a study of shared clonotypes between healthy human individuals. CD8 cells classed as naive were CD45RO-negative and positively selected for CCR7, excluding terminally differentiated effector memory CD45RA+ cells. Here immunoSEQ multiplex PCR was the method, and the copy in TCRdb shows in-frame clones only, minus some. The sample has hundreds of thousands of clones, roughly 95% seen once. The sequenced material came from naive CD8+ T cells sorted from blood. These receptors came from a woman aged 25 to 45 in good health.

The CDR3 sequence is CASSLGTVEQYF. In nucleotides, the CDR3 is TGCGCCAGCAGCTTGGGGACAGTTGAGCAGTACTTC. This chain connects TRBV5-1 to TRBJ2-7; a weak D match, TRBD1 (6 bases). V gave up 0 bases and J gave up 7 bases, with 8 bases separating them. The CDR3 sequence is 12 residues long. CDR1 is SGHRS and CDR2 is YFSETQ in the germline V gene.

This rearrangement joins TRBV27 to TRBJ2-1; 11 bases line up with TRBD2. V lost 5 bases, J lost 7 bases, and 10 bases stayed unmatched. The CDR3 has 16 residues. CDR1 is MNHEY, CDR2 SMNVEV, per germline (reference sequence). This CDR3 is CASSPLTSGNRNEQFF. In nucleotides, the CDR3 is TGTGCCAGCAGTCCCCTGACTAGCGGGAATCGAAATGAGCAGTTCTTC.

The J gene is TRBJ2-7, the V gene TRBV5-1; weak D call: TRBD2 (6 bases). Trimming cost V 2 bases and J 2 bases, with 23 bases left between them. The CDR3 covers 18 residues. Germline lookup yields CDR1 SGHRS and CDR2 YFSETQ. The CDR3 DNA reads TGCGCCAGCAGCTTCGTCGGGATGGTTCCGGCGGGACCCTACGAGCAGTACTTC. It codes for CASSFVGMVPAGPYEQYF.

This clone was detected once. The CDR3: CASSSWGQGAVYEQYF. CDR3 DNA sequence: TGTGCCAGCAGTTCATGGGGACAGGGGGCCGTATACGAGCAGTACTTC. This chain uses TRBV28 with TRBJ2-7; 12 positions agree with TRBD1. This CDR3 has 16 amino acids. Germline lookup yields CDR1 MDHEN and CDR2 SYDVKM. Germline trimming cut 4 bases from V and 4 bases from J; bases unmatched to any gene: 8.

The V and J genes are TRBV27 and TRBJ1-6; D is ambiguous. This CDR3 contains 13 residues. V was cut by 3 bases and J by 8 bases, with 8 bases left in between. Per germline, CDR1 MNHEY and CDR2 SMNVEV (reference sequence). CDR3 sequence (DNA): TGTGCCAGCAGTTTCACAGCCGATTCACCCCTCCACTTT. Translated, it gives CASSFTADSPLHF.

This chain joins TRBV7-9 and TRBJ1-1; a possible D gene is TRBD1 (5 bases). The CDR3 is 15 amino acids. Trimming shortened V by 4 bases and J by 0 bases, and 12 bases separated the two germline ends. Germline V gene data show CDR1 as SEHNR and CDR2 as FQNEAQ (reference sequence). CDR3 amino acids: CASSYLAGMNTEAFF. The CDR3 bases are TGTGCCAGCAGCTACCTGGCAGGGATGAACACTGAAGCTTTCTTT. The variable domain in full, completed from reference TRBV7-9 and TRBJ1-1, reads DTGVSQNPRHKITKRGQNVTFRCDPISEHNRLYWYRQTLGQGPEFLTYFQNEAQLEKSRLLSDRFSAERPKGSFSTLEIQRTEQGDSAMYLCASSYLAGMNTEAFFGQGTRLTVV.

The chain links TRBV6-5 to TRBJ2-3, with D unclear. Germline loops: CDR1 MNHEY, CDR2 SVGAGI. Trimming pared 6 bases from V and 4 bases from J, leaving 11 bases between. This CDR3 comprises 13 residues. The CDR3 sequence: CASRGMVPDTQYF. Written as DNA, the CDR3 is TGTGCCAGCAGGGGAATGGTCCCAGATACGCAGTATTTT.

The chain has TRBV15 and TRBJ1-3; D unclear. The V end was cut by 7 bases, the J end by 0 bases, with 7 bases between. The germline V gene has CDR1 LNHNV and CDR2 YYDKDF (reference sequence). The CDR3 loop spans 13 amino acids. In DNA form, the CDR3 reads TGTGCCACCATAGAGGACTCTGGAAACACCATATATTTT. It specifies CATIEDSGNTIYF.

The chain joins TRBV27 to TRBJ1-5; 7 bases are shared with TRBD1. CDR1 MNHEY and CDR2 SMNVEV come from the germline V gene (reference sequence). V trimming: 5 bases; J trimming: 0 bases; junction bases outside the gene matches: 7. The CDR3 is 16 amino acids. The CDR3 reads CASSTGALDSNQPQHF. The DNA of the CDR3 is TGTGCCAGCAGTACAGGGGCATTGGATAGCAATCAGCCCCAGCATTTT.

The chain has TRBV15 and TRBJ1-5; tentative D call: TRBD1 (5 bases). The V and J ends lost 0 bases and 5 bases respectively, with 14 bases between them. The CDR3 is 16 residues long. Germline-derived CDR1 and CDR2 are LNHNV and YYDKDF (reference sequence). CDR3 sequence reads: CATSRDMGPRDQPQHF. The DNA of the CDR3 is TGTGCCACCAGCAGAGATATGGGACCACGGGATCAGCCCCAGCATTTT.

J is TRBJ2-6 and V is TRBV7-2; D is possibly TRBD1 or TRBD2 (6 bases each). Trimming removed 5 bases from V and 2 bases from J, with 19 bases in between. The CDR3 has 18 amino acids. The germline V gene has CDR1 SGHTA and CDR2 FQGNSA. CDR3 in DNA: TGTGCCAGCAGCGTACGACGGAGGGGGTTAGCTGGGGCCAACGTCCTGACTTTC. The encoded protein is CASSVRRRGLAGANVLTF.

V gene TRBV7-4 combines with J gene TRBJ2-7, with TRBD2 identical over 8 bases. Germline V gene sequence: CDR1 SGHVT, CDR2 SQSDAQ. Trimming cost V 8 bases and J 7 bases; bases outside gene matches: 4. The CDR3 contains 11 residues. The CDR3 loop reads CASPGGGEQYF. The CDR3 DNA reads as TGTGCCAGCCCCGGGGGGGGAGAGCAGTACTTC.

The chain uses TRBV27 and TRBJ2-7; 11 bases match TRBD2. The V and J ends lost 6 bases and 3 bases, in that order; junction bases with no gene match: 7. CDR3 size: 15 residues. Per the germline V gene, CDR1 is MNHEY and CDR2 is SMNVEV (reference sequence). This CDR3 is CASSRTSGSFYEQYF. The CDR3 bases are TGTGCCAGCAGCCGTACTAGCGGGAGTTTCTACGAGCAGTACTTC.